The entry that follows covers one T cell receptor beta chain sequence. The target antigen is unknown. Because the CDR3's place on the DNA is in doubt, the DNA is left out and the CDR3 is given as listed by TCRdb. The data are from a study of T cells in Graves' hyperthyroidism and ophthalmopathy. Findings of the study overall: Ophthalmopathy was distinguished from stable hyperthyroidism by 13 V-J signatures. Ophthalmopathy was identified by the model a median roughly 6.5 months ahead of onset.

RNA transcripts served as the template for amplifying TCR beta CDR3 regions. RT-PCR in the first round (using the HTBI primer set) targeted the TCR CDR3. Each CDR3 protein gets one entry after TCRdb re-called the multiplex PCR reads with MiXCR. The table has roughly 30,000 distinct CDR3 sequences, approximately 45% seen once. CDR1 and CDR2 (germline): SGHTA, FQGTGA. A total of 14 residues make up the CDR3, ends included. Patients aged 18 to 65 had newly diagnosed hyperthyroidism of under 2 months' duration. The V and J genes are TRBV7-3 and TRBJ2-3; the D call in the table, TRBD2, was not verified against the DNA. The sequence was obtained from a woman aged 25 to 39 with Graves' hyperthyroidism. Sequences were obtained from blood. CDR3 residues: CASSFGPGTDTQYF.